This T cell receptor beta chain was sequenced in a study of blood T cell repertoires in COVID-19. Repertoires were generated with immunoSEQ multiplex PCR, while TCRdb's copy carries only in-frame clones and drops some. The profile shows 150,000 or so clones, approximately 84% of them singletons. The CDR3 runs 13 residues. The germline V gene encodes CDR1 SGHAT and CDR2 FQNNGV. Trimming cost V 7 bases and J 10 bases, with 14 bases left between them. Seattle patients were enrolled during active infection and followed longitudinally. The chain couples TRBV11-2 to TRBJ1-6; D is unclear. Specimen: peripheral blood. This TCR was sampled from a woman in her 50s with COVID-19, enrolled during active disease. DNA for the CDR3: TGTGCCAGCACCCTTAGGAGGGAATCACCCCTCCACTTT. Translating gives CASTLRRESPLHF.